The 10 T cell receptor beta chains given below trace back to one sample, sequenced in a study of T cell repertoires in aging, cancer and after chemotherapy. A mixed TRB-A/B primer pool amplified rearranged TRB by multiplex touch-down PCR. In TCRdb, the multiplex PCR reads were re-called with MiXCR into one record per CDR3 protein. The repertoire consists of about 1,500 distinct CDR3 sequences, with almost 50% occurring once and the leading ten covering less than 30%. Peripheral blood genomic DNA, not sorted cells or RNA, was the template. Material: blood. Receptors were obtained from a human donor with a blood cancer.

This clonotype is judged large. V and J are TRBV19 and TRBJ2-7; D gene unclear. The CDR3 spans 14 residues. V lost 7 bases to trimming and J lost 0 bases, with 13 bases between them. Germline V gives CDR1 LNHDA, CDR2 SQIVND (reference sequence). The CDR3 DNA is TGTGCCAGTAAGGTTGCCGTCAGCTCCTACGAGCAGTACTTC. Translation gives CASKVAVSSYEQYF.

The J gene is TRBJ2-3, the V gene TRBV6-5; 15 bases agree with TRBD2. The CDR3 loop spans 18 amino acids. From germline, CDR1 is MNHEY and CDR2 SVGAGI. V shed 6 bases and J 1 base; nucleotides not matched to a gene: 8. CDR3 protein: CASSPGLAGGSGTDTQYF. CDR3 DNA: TGTGCCAGCAGCCCCGGACTAGCGGGAGGGTCCGGCACAGATACGCAGTATTTT.

This clonotype was seen a few times. The chain links TRBV7-2 to TRBJ2-4; D could derive from TRBD1 or TRBD2 (6 bases each). This CDR3 contains 13 residues. V lost 8 bases, J lost 8 bases, and 16 bases lay in between. CDR1 and CDR2 (germline): SGHTA, FQGNSA. CDR3 bases: TGTGCCAGCGGGGTCCGGGGGCAGGACATTCAGTACTTC. It codes for CASGVRGQDIQYF.

Concerning this clonotype: Given a much more abundant clone one base away, this may be a read error. This sequence joins TRBV4-1 and TRBJ1-5, with a weak D call TRBD1 (6 bases). Germline CDR1 and CDR2: MGHRA and YSYEKL. The CDR3 loop spans 14 amino acids. This chain's CDR3 is CVSSQEGGNQPQHF. The DNA for the CDR3 is TGCGTCAGCAGCCAAGAAGGGGGGAATCAGCCCCAGCATTTT.

The chain couples TRBV6-5 to TRBJ1-1, with D maybe TRBD1 (6 bases). The CDR3 has 15 residues. Germline CDR1 and CDR2: MNHEY and SVGAGI. V lost 2 bases, J lost 0 bases, and 10 bases lay in between. This CDR3 reads CASSYRGAVNTEAFF. Here the CDR3 DNA reads TGTGCCAGCAGTTACAGGGGGGCCGTGAACACTGAAGCTTTCTTT.

The chain combines TRBV29-1 with TRBJ2-5, with 10 bases lining up with TRBD2. The V segment lost 5 bases and the J segment 1 base; nucleotides outside the gene matches: 4. Germline CDR1 SQVTM, CDR2 ANQGSEA. The length of the CDR3 is 14 residues. In DNA, the CDR3 is TGCAGCGTTCGGGGACTAGCGTCCCAAGAGACCCAGTACTTC. Translated, it gives CSVRGLASQETQYF.

This clonotype is large in the sample. This sequence joins TRBV6-5 and TRBJ2-5; D is perhaps TRBD2 (6 bases). V dropped 6 bases and J dropped 4 bases, with 9 bases sitting between them. Germline V lookup: CDR1 MNHEY, CDR2 SVGAGI. This CDR3 region has 12 residues. The CDR3 spells CASSPGGETQYF. CDR3 DNA sequence: TGTGCCAGCAGCCCCGGGGGAGAGACCCAGTACTTC.

The chain has TRBV7-2 and TRBJ2-5, with TRBD2 identical over 9 bases. Germline assignment: CDR1 SGHTA and CDR2 FQGNSA. V lost 4 bases, J lost 7 bases, and 13 bases stayed unmatched. The CDR3 runs to 16 residues. CDR3 sequence reads: CASSYFGGGASGTQYF. The CDR3 bases are TGTGCCAGCAGCTACTTCGGCGGGGGGGCATCAGGGACCCAGTACTTC.

This chain links TRBV19 with TRBJ2-3, with D possibly matching TRBD2 (6 bases). Germline V gene lookup returns CDR1 LNHDA and CDR2 SQIVND (reference sequence). Trimming left V 3 bases short and J 2 bases short, with 12 bases between. The CDR3 spans 15 residues. CDR3 sequence reads: CASSIGGGVTDTQYF. CDR3 nucleotides: TGTGCCAGTAGTATCGGCGGCGGGGTCACAGATACGCAGTATTTT.

Sample share makes this clonotype large (0.1 to 1%). V is TRBV6-1 and J is TRBJ2-5; D gene unclear. V was trimmed by 7 bases and J by 5 bases, leaving 14 bases between them. The CDR3 is 13 residues long. Germline CDR1 MNHNS, CDR2 SASEGT. DNA of the CDR3: TGTGCCAGCATCCAAGCAGATGGTGAGACCCAGTACTTC. Translating it yields CASIQADGETQYF.